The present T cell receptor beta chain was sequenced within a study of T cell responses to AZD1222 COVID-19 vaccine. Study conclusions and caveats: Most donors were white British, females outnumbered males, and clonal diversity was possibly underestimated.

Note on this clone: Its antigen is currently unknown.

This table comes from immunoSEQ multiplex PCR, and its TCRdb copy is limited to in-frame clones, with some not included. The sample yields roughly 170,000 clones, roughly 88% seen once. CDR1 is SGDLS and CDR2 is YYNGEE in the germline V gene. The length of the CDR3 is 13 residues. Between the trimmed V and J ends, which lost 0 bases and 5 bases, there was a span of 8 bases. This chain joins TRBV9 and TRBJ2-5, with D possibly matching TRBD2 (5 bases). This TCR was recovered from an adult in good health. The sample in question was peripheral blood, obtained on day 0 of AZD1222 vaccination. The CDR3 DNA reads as TGTGCCAGCAGCGTAGCGGAGGTGGAGACCCAGTACTTC. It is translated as CASSVAEVETQYF.